This T cell receptor beta chain comes out of a study of cytomegalovirus exposure and HLA in healthy donors (TCRdb year 2017). Regarding the study in general: According to an earlier analysis of several hundred of the donors, 150 million to 200 million T cells yielded 117 million unique TCR beta sequences and about 300 Gb of sequence data. Donor age, sex, ethnicity and CMV serostatus were compiled together with the repertoire data. A separate validation cohort of more than 100 different subjects was used in addition to the 666-subject first cohort. A later genetic analysis took genome-wide SNP genotypes for about 55% of the 666 donors and used that subset as a discovery cohort. To predict cytomegalovirus infection status, the study brought together high-throughput TCR immunosequencing, statistical association of individual TCRs with disease status, and machine learning. Every repertoire in the discovery cohort had been generated on one and the same sequencing platform. The study aimed to test whether cataloging public T cell receptors could reveal signatures of past pathogen exposure. Among the approximately 430 genotyped donors, more than 70% belonged to the genetic ancestry cluster associated with self-reported Caucasian donors. Because of strong linkage in the cohort, roughly five DR-DQ haplotypes were treated as single units for association and clustering. Roughly 290 gigabases of sequencing data and tens of millions of unique TCR sequences made up an early release that covered over 550 HLA-typed donors. Among a few hundred genotyped donors of the cohort, an average of approximately 240,000 unique TCR beta nucleotide sequences were sequenced per donor, roughly 18% of them non-productive. HLA typing included class I and class II loci at four-digit resolution. Typing coverage varied by locus: roughly 620-630 donors for A, B, C, DRB1 and DQB1; roughly 510 for DQA1; about 570 for DPA1; 400 to 480 for DPB1. The study profiled the T cell repertoires of fewer than 850 subjects by immunosequencing and related them to cytomegalovirus serostatus. Rather than using new phenotypic data, the later analysis identified candidate immune exposures from TCR beta sequences and from how often those sequences occurred across donors. To study patterns of TCR occurrence, a later analysis re-analyzed previously published TCR beta repertoires from 600 to 750 donors and added high-resolution HLA genotyping. An earlier analysis of approximately 580 of the donors used high-throughput TCR beta sequencing to judge whether each TCR beta V gene segment behaved as functional or pseudogenic.

The library was built by means of the immunoSEQ multiplex PCR assay. For the multiplex PCR, a mixture combining 60 forward primers for TCR Vbeta segments and 13 reverse primers for TCR Jbeta segments was used. The CDR3 region of rearranged TCR beta genes was amplified from genomic DNA with a multiplex PCR assay. The amplified TCR beta libraries were sequenced on the Illumina HiSeq System as 87-base-pair reads. The authors' pipeline ran thus. A later analysis counted tens of millions of unique TCR beta chains across the approximately 700 repertoires, and some 11 million of these chains were shared by at least two donors. A nearest-neighbor algorithm error-corrected the raw reads and collapsed the reads into unique sequences, merging closely related sequences to remove PCR and sequencing errors. V, D and J gene segments were assigned by aligning CDR3 sequences to IMGT reference sequences. For a sequence to be retained, at least a six-nucleotide match to both a V gene segment and a J gene segment was required. A rearrangement counted as productive if the CDR3 had no stop codons and remained in frame with V and J, and every other rearrangement counted as non-productive. Following IMGT convention, CDR3 was defined as the stretch from the second conserved V-encoded cysteine up to the conserved J-encoded phenylalanine. The earlier analysis of about 610 of the donors excluded sequences that lacked an unambiguous match to a single V gene segment. An earlier analysis of several hundred of the donors classified V segments as functional when productive rearrangements were above 56.7% and as segregating when the standard deviation between donors was above 5%. A statistical classification framework was built for diagnosing cytomegalovirus status from the catalog of TCR beta chain sequences. A later analysis assigned V and J genes by comparing TCR nucleotide sequences with IMGT/GENE-DB human TR gene sequences. A later analysis assigned CDR3 sequences and most-parsimonious VDJ recombination scenarios with the TCRdist pipeline. In a later analysis, every TCR beta chain was defined by the combination of its CDR3 amino acid sequence and its V-gene family, and reads without a unique V-gene family were dropped. In a later analysis, nearly 600 highly shared, low-generation-probability nucleotide sequences were removed to address suspected cross-contamination and a sequencing artifact. A later analysis calculated a clonal expansion index for each public chain from normalized within-repertoire ranks of inferred template counts. In a later analysis, generation probabilities were computed with a VDJ recombination model fitted to out-of-frame rearrangements, and the resulting probabilities were checked against IGoR. In a later analysis, hypergeometric tests were used to score TCR-TCR, TCR-HLA and TCR-CMV co-occurrence, with a repertoire-size bias correction applied to TCR pairs. In a later analysis, false discovery rates were estimated by permuting HLA or CMV assignments 20 times. In a later analysis, co-occurring TCRs were grouped using DBSCAN, with TCRdist sequence similarity added in when clustering inside HLA-allele-positive subsets. For co-occurrence clustering, repertoires with fewer than 30,000 or more than 120,000 public chains were excluded, along with about five repertoires with anomalous nucleotide sharing. TCRdb took over this immuneACCESS table, retaining in-frame rearrangements with V and J assigned. Such tables are incomplete; in checked studies, under half of the missing clones stem from an unresolved V gene, and the remainder is unexplained. V and J calls and clone size come straight from that table; D and trimming were deduced from the DNA. The table kept for this sample lists about 160,000 clones. About 1.2% of the sample goes to the ten largest clones.

Clipping removes 8 bases from V and 9 bases from J, with 5 as the unmatched junction base count. Its CDR3 holds 13 amino acids, cysteine through phenylalanine. Just CDR3 DNA is preserved here, 39 bases in frame from base 1. The germline V gene yields SNHLY for CDR1 and FYNNEI for CDR2. The cohort consisted of hundreds of healthy bone marrow donors. Cohort members were all nominally healthy when sampled, although unrecorded immune exposures were likely present. The donor tested CMV seronegative, placing the donor among the 300 to 400 seronegative members of the cohort. Each donor provided a peripheral blood sample, and peripheral blood mononuclear cells were used for TCR beta sequencing. Genomic DNA extraction from the blood cell samples was performed with the Qiagen DNeasy Blood Extraction Kit. Summary of the overall study and its limitations: An earlier analysis of some 590 of the donors showed that most TCR beta V segments appeared in productive rearrangements either about 87% or about 30% of the time, which broadly matched IMGT annotations. According to a later analysis, TCR association rates differed among HLA loci, with DRB1 alleles showing the most associated TCRs and HLA-C alleles showing the fewest. The cohort was sequenced for TCR beta chains only, and without alpha or paired-chain data the features that could be detected were limited. A total of 150 to 200 TCR beta chains were listed by the study as associated with cytomegalovirus. A cluster of highly shared sequence variants was judged likely to represent a technical artifact of the sequencing pipeline. According to a later genetic analysis, donors in an Asian-associated ancestry cluster had fewer N-insertions in productive TCRs than the approximately 610-donor mean. Immune exposure information for the cohort was limited to CMV serostatus. Because HLA typing was missing for some donors at each locus, association tests included only the typed subset. In both the original and validation cohorts, the classifier was reported to diagnose cytomegalovirus status with high specificity and sensitivity. Because counts were too low, more than 15 rarely observed V segments, including chromosome 9 orphons, were excluded from the earlier analysis of some 590 of the donors. Compared with equally common non-associated chains, HLA-associated TCR beta chains in a later analysis were more clonally expanded and had lower generation probabilities. Specific HLA alleles were associated with around 18,000 TCR beta sequences at a false discovery rate of 0.05 in a later analysis. In a later genetic analysis, a missense DCLRE1C variant was associated with V-gene and J-gene trimming of TCR beta chains, and the association was replicated in an independent cohort. According to a later analysis, most CMV-associated TCR beta chains appeared to be HLA-restricted, and the HLA associations seemed to be driven largely by CMV exposure. When HLA alleles, especially DR and DQ, strongly co-occurred, TCR associations were difficult to assign to individual alleles. A further reported finding was that TCR beta sequences accurately predicted the HLA-A and HLA-B alleles for most subjects in the first cohort. Across donors, most TCR sequences were observed very rarely, whereas some public TCRs were present in many individuals. Because the 87-base-pair reads could not distinguish some IMGT-functional V segments, including TRBV6-2 and TRBV6-3, those segments were excluded. Sequencing depth was assumed to be roughly uniform across donors in the presence/absence analyses, though that assumption may not hold. A later analysis reported that several top co-occurrence clusters appeared linked to parvovirus B19, influenza, CMV and Epstein-Barr virus. Correlated functional status among segregating V segments might reflect linkage disequilibrium, but an unknown experimental factor could not be ruled out. In vitro tests confirmed that a few of the cytomegalovirus-associated TCR beta chains recognize cytomegalovirus antigens. The authors suggested that the approach could potentially be extended to other disease states and immunological phenotypes.

In the case of this clone: No cognate antigen has been identified for it.

This TCR was sampled from an older woman in good health and CMV-seronegative. The material sequenced was PBMCs. Rearrangement joined TRBV2 to TRBJ2-1; a stretch of 12 junction bases matches TRBD2. The DNA sequence is as follows: TGTGCCAGCTCTTTGGGACTAGCGGGTGAGCAGTTCTTC. Its protein reads: CASSLGLAGEQFF. The entire variable domain, with the stretches around the CDR3 drawn from the reference TRBV2 and TRBJ2-1 proteins, is EPEVTQTPSHQVTQMGQEVILRCVPISNHLYFYWYRQILGQKVEFLVSFYNNEISEKSEIFDDQFSVERPDGSNFTLKIRSTKLEDSAMYFCASSLGLAGEQFFGPGTRLTVL.